The rows below give T cell receptor beta chains drawn from one sample of a study of cytomegalovirus exposure and HLA in healthy donors. Sequencing used immunoSEQ multiplex PCR; TCRdb keeps in-frame clones, though not all of them. The sample consists of 150,000 to 200,000 clones, 65% to 80% of them appearing once. Sequenced: PBMCs. The receptors here all came from a female donor in good health and CMV-seronegative. Each CDR3 is given with its conserved first and last residue. Fields, in order: D gene, J gene, V gene, clone size, CDR3 protein, CDR3 DNA. A D gene is named only where the DNA matches it firmly. Clone size is stated in some rows and not others, as once, few, many or a class when expanded.

>TRBD1|TRBJ1-2|TRBV6-1|few
CASSDGTGGERGYTF
TGTGCCAGCAGTGATGGGACAGGGGGAGAAAGAGGCTACACCTTC
>-|TRBJ2-7|TRBV5-1|-
CASSLGGDGSYEQYF
TGCGCCAGCAGCTTGGGAGGAGATGGGTCCTACGAGCAGTACTTC
>-|TRBJ1-2|TRBV27|few
CASSLLFRPGEIGYTF
TGTGCCAGCAGTTTATTGTTTCGTCCAGGGGAAATTGGCTACACCTTC
>-|TRBJ2-3|TRBV9|-
CASSPPSGIRADTQYF
TGTGCCAGCAGCCCACCGAGCGGAATACGGGCAGATACGCAGTATTTT
>-|TRBJ2-2|TRBV7-6|few
CASSGVAGELFF
TGTGCCAGCTCAGGGGTGGCGGGGGAGCTGTTTTTT
>TRBD1|TRBJ1-2|TRBV2|-
CASSETQDRVNGYTF
TGTGCCAGCAGTGAAACCCAGGACAGGGTCAATGGCTACACCTTC
>-|TRBJ2-7|TRBV11-2|-
CASSLGGGLREQYF
TGTGCCAGCAGCTTAGGGGGGGGGCTGCGCGAGCAGTACTTC
>-|TRBJ2-1|TRBV5-4|-
CASSLGSENEQFF
TGTGCCAGCAGCTTGGGTTCCGAGAATGAGCAGTTCTTC
>-|TRBJ2-7|TRBV1|-
CTSSQKVSVQSSYEQYF
TGCACCAGCAGCCAAAAAGTCTCTGTACAAAGCTCCTACGAGCAGTACTTC
>-|TRBJ2-1|TRBV5-6|-
CASSLSYNEQFF
TGTGCCAGCAGCCTAAGTTACAATGAGCAGTTCTTC
>TRBD1|TRBJ1-2|TRBV20-1|few
CSARRTGLYTF
TGCAGTGCTAGGAGGACAGGCCTTTACACCTTC
>TRBD1|TRBJ1-2|TRBV5-4|-
CASSSDRSNYGYTF
TGTGCCAGCAGCTCGGACAGGTCTAACTATGGCTACACCTTC
>TRBD1|TRBJ1-2|TRBV30|once
CAWADPSGQGPFGYGYTF
TGTGCCTGGGCTGATCCGTCCGGACAGGGGCCTTTTGGGTATGGCTACACCTTC
>TRBD1|TRBJ1-2|TRBV5-1|-
CASSSGTGGDYGYTF
TGCGCCAGCAGCTCGGGGACAGGGGGAGACTATGGCTACACCTTC
>-|TRBJ1-2|TRBV10-2|-
CASSDRRNYGYTF
TGCGCCAGCAGTGACAGGCGAAACTATGGCTACACCTTC
>-|TRBJ2-1|TRBV29-1|-
CSALYNEQFF
TGCAGCGCCTTATACAATGAGCAGTTCTTC
>-|TRBJ1-1|TRBV15|-
CATSRDSGRAFF
TGTGCCACCAGCAGAGATTCAGGGCGCGCTTTCTTT
>TRBD1|TRBJ1-1|TRBV6-5|-
CASRATGVDTEAFF
TGTGCCAGCAGAGCTACAGGGGTGGACACTGAAGCTTTCTTT
>TRBD2|TRBJ2-3|TRBV6-5|-
CASSLAGGSTDTQYF
TGTGCCAGCAGCTTAGCGGGAGGAAGTACAGATACGCAGTATTTT
>TRBD1|TRBJ1-6|TRBV6-1|-
CASSQVWTGGLSPLHF
TGTGCCAGCAGTCAAGTCTGGACAGGGGGCTTATCACCCCTCCACTTT
>-|TRBJ1-4|TRBV5-1|-
CASSLAVGLATNEKLFF
TGCGCCAGCAGCTTGGCGGTCGGGTTGGCGACTAATGAAAAACTGTTTTTT
>TRBD2|TRBJ2-7|TRBV5-1|-
CASSLGASGASSYEQYF
TGCGCCAGCAGCTTGGGGGCTAGCGGGGCCTCCTCCTACGAGCAGTACTTC
>TRBD1|TRBJ1-5|TRBV19|-
CASSTTGGGSQPQHF
TGTGCCAGTAGTACAACAGGGGGCGGAAGTCAGCCCCAGCATTTT
>TRBD1|TRBJ1-1|TRBV18|-
CASSTGFHGTEAFF
TGTGCCAGCTCGACAGGGTTCCATGGCACTGAAGCTTTCTTT
>-|TRBJ1-1|TRBV27|-
CASKVLGNTEAFF
TGTGCCAGCAAAGTTCTCGGGAACACTGAAGCTTTCTTT
>TRBD1|TRBJ2-7|TRBV5-4|-
CASSLAGTGGAEQYF
TGTGCCAGCAGCTTGGCCGGGACAGGGGGAGCCGAGCAGTACTTC
>-|TRBJ2-1|TRBV2|-
CASSERGPLSYNEQFF
TGTGCCAGCAGTGAGCGGGGCCCCCTCTCCTACAATGAGCAGTTCTTC
>-|TRBJ2-7|TRBV30|-
CASGDRYYEQYF
TGTGCCTCGGGGGACAGATACTACGAGCAGTACTTC
>TRBD1|TRBJ2-1|TRBV5-4|-
CASSPRDRAYNEQFF
TGTGCCAGCAGCCCCCGGGACAGGGCCTACAATGAGCAGTTCTTC
>-|TRBJ1-4|TRBV25-1|-
CASSAGKREKLFF
TGTGCCAGCAGTGCGGGGAAAAGGGAAAAACTGTTTTTT
>-|TRBJ1-1|TRBV2|-
CASSTSPGMKAFF
TGTGCCAGCAGTACGAGCCCCGGGATGAAAGCTTTCTTT
>TRBD1|TRBJ2-7|TRBV29-1|-
CSVRTGGYEQYF
TGCAGCGTCCGGACAGGGGGCTACGAGCAGTACTTC
>-|TRBJ1-1|TRBV12-5|-
CASGLTGTTTEAFF
TGTGCTAGTGGTTTGACCGGGACAACCACTGAAGCCTTCTTT
>-|TRBJ2-1|TRBV30|once
CAWKAAGARWVGEQFF
TGTGCCTGGAAGGCGGCCGGAGCTAGGTGGGTGGGTGAGCAGTTCTTC
>TRBD1|TRBJ1-2|TRBV6-6|-
CASRGTAHNYGYTF
TGTGCCAGCAGGGGGACAGCCCATAACTATGGCTACACCTTC
>TRBD1|TRBJ1-5|TRBV25-1|-
CASSRIQGERNQPQHF
TGTGCCAGCAGCCGGATACAGGGGGAGCGCAATCAGCCCCAGCATTTT
>-|TRBJ2-7|TRBV7-8|-
CASSASRGWDAYEQYF
TGTGCCAGCAGCGCGAGCCGGGGTTGGGATGCCTACGAGCAGTACTTC
>-|TRBJ1-4|TRBV6-1|-
CASSSDPGDEKLFF
TGTGCCAGCAGTTCGGATCCTGGAGATGAAAAACTGTTTTTT
>-|TRBJ1-1|TRBV10-3|-
CAISVDSLMNTEAFF
TGTGCCATCAGTGTGGACAGTTTAATGAACACTGAAGCTTTCTTT
>TRBD1|TRBJ2-6|TRBV29-1|-
CSVLTGGSGANVLTF
TGCAGCGTCCTGACAGGGGGCTCTGGGGCCAACGTCCTGACTTTC
>TRBD2|TRBJ2-2|TRBV5-1|-
CASSLGLADGELFF
TGCGCCAGCAGCTTGGGACTAGCTGACGGGGAGCTGTTTTTT
>-|TRBJ2-7|TRBV18|-
CASSPPASLRGPGEQYF
TGTGCCAGCTCACCCCCTGCTTCTTTGCGGGGTCCCGGCGAGCAGTACTTC
>TRBD1|TRBJ2-7|TRBV5-1|-
CASSLAPQGGQGYF
TGCGCCAGCAGCTTGGCGCCCCAGGGAGGACAGGGGTACTTC
>TRBD1|TRBJ1-6|TRBV4-2|-
CASSQDGTGQSLHF
TGTGCCAGCAGCCAAGATGGGACAGGTCAATCCCTCCACTTT
>TRBD1|TRBJ2-7|TRBV5-1|-
CASSLARDSLYEQYF
TGCGCCAGCAGCTTGGCACGGGACAGTCTCTACGAGCAGTACTTC